The 23 T cell receptor beta chains presented below share a single source sample, sequenced in a study of cytomegalovirus exposure and HLA in healthy donors. PCR primers comprised 60 Vbeta and 13 Jbeta primers. Sequencing was performed with immunoSEQ multiplex PCR; in TCRdb, only in-frame clones are kept and a portion is missing. The sample has about 78,000 clones, about four fifths seen once; the top ten hold roughly 32%. Sequencing used PBMCs. These receptors were taken from a man aged 45-65 years in good health and CMV-seropositive.

The genes are TRBV5-8 and TRBJ2-7; TRBD2 is a possible D gene (5 bases). CDR3 size: 16 residues. Per germline, CDR1 SGHTS and CDR2 YDEGEE. Deletions cut 0 bases from V and 2 bases from J, with 15 bases between. The CDR3 region is CASSLDPAGSPYEQYF. As DNA, the CDR3 is TGTGCCAGCAGCTTGGATCCTGCGGGCAGCCCCTACGAGCAGTACTTC.

The chain employs TRBV6-5 and TRBJ2-5; TRBD2 aligns across 9 bases. The tail of the sequence fits TRBJ2-7 better, so the J call may be wrong. Germline V gives CDR1 MNHEY, CDR2 SVGAGI. The CDR3 has 12 residues. The DNA of the CDR3 is TGTGCCAGCGGAAGCGGGAGGTACGAGCAGTACTTC. Translated: CASGSGRYEQYF.

The V call is TRBV5-1, the J call TRBJ1-5; 8 bases line up with TRBD1. The germline gives CDR1 SGHRS, CDR2 YFSETQ. V lost 0 bases to trimming and J lost 5 bases; unmatched junction nucleotides: 1. The CDR3 is 14 residues long. The CDR3 nucleotides are TGCGCCAGCAGCTTGGAGGGACAGGATCAGCCCCAGCATTTT. Its protein product is CASSLEGQDQPQHF.

This clone was seen a single time. CDR3 region: CASSSPSTLLNYGYTF. In DNA, the CDR3 is TGTGCCAGCAGCTCCCCTTCCACTCTACTTAACTATGGCTACACCTTC. The V gene is TRBV7-6, the J gene TRBJ1-2; D unclear. V lost 4 bases and J lost 1, with 16 bases in between. The CDR3 runs to 16 residues. From germline, CDR1 is SGHVS and CDR2 FNYEAQ.

This clone occurred many times. Other DNA sequences within the sample encode an identical CDR3. The CDR3 DNA reads as TGTGCCAGTAGTATTTGGACAGGGGATCAGCCCCAGCATTTT. Its protein is CASSIWTGDQPQHF. V is TRBV19 and J is TRBJ1-5; TRBD1 matches at 9 bases. This CDR3 region has 14 residues. From germline, CDR1 is LNHDA and CDR2 SQIVND (reference sequence). Germline trimming cut 3 bases from V and 5 bases from J; bases unmatched to any gene: 2. The whole variable domain, filled in from reference TRBV19 and TRBJ1-5, reads DGGITQSPKYLFRKEGQNVTLSCEQNLNHDAMYWYRQDPGQGLRLIYYSQIVNDFQKGDIAEGYSVSREKKESFPLTVTSAQKNPTAFYLCASSIWTGDQPQHFGDGTRLSIL.

This chain connects TRBV28 to TRBJ2-3; 14 bases line up with TRBD2. With V trimmed by 6 bases and J by 1 base, 12 bases remained unmatched. This CDR3 is 19 amino acids long. Germline-derived CDR1 and CDR2 are MDHEN and SYDVKM. The CDR3 DNA reads as TGTGCCAGCAGCTCCGGGACTAGCGGGAGCTTTCTGGGCACAGATACGCAGTATTTT. Translated: CASSSGTSGSFLGTDTQYF.

This clone was recorded a few times. The chain employs TRBV19 and TRBJ2-7; TRBD1 agrees at 11 bases. The CDR3 is made up of 13 amino acids. CDR1 and CDR2 from the germline V gene are LNHDA and SQIVND (reference sequence). Trimming took 5 bases from V and 5 from J; bases not matched to a gene: 2. The CDR3 DNA follows: TGTGCCAGTAGTTCGGGACAGGGGGACGAGCAGTACTTC. Protein product: CASSSGQGDEQYF.

The V gene is TRBV18, the J gene TRBJ2-6; 9 bases map to TRBD2. The V segment lost 4 bases and the J segment 4 bases; nucleotides outside the gene matches: 2. CDR1 and CDR2 from the germline V gene are KGHSH and LQKENI. The CDR3 runs to 15 residues. The CDR3 sequence: CASSQRGDGANVLTF. CDR3 sequence (DNA): TGTGCCAGCTCACAGCGGGGGGACGGGGCCAACGTCCTGACTTTC.

On this clone itself: The junction shows a germline mismatch at one end, possibly a read error. The chain links TRBV10-3 to TRBJ2-1; D possibly matches TRBD1 or TRBD2 (6 bases each). Germline assignment: CDR1 ENHRY and CDR2 SYGVKD. The CDR3 totals 12 residues. CDR3 residues: CAVSGGGDEQFF. The CDR3 DNA reads TGTGCCGTCAGTGGAGGGGGAGATGAGCAGTTCTTC.

This clone has a single count. Germline and junction disagree at one end, which may indicate a read error. The same CDR3 can be traced to other DNA sequences in this sample. The chain carries TRBV19 and TRBJ2-7, with D possibly being TRBD1 (6 bases). CDR1 and CDR2 (germline): LNHDA, SQIVND (reference sequence). The CDR3 covers 14 residues. This chain's CDR3 is CASSSHRQEYEQYF. CDR3 nucleotides: TGTGCCAGTAGTTCACACCGACAGGAGTACGAGCAGTACTTT.

This rearrangement joins TRBV5-1 to TRBJ2-3; D remains ambiguous. Germline CDR1 is SGHRS and CDR2 is YFSETQ. This CDR3 spans 15 amino acids. Trimming cost V 0 bases and J 0 bases, with 8 bases left between them. CDR3 amino acids: CASSLESRSTDTQYF. For the CDR3, the DNA is TGCGCCAGCAGCTTGGAGTCGCGGAGCACAGATACGCAGTATTTT. The full variable domain, its missing parts supplied by reference TRBV5-1 and TRBJ2-3, is KAGVTQTPRYLIKTRGQQVTLSCSPISGHRSVSWYQQTPGQGLQFLFEYFSETQRNKGNFPGRFSGRQFSNSRSEMNVSTLELGDSALYLCASSLESRSTDTQYFGPGTRLTVL.

The V call is TRBV19, the J call TRBJ2-2; 13 bases match TRBD2. CDR1 is LNHDA and CDR2 is SQIVND in the germline V gene (reference sequence). J lost 5 bases, V lost 1 base, and 7 bases had no gene match. The CDR3 has 18 residues. CDR3 coding DNA: TGTGCCAGTAGTATAGTAGTTTGGGGACTAGCGGGGACCGGGGAGCTGTTTTTT. It translates to CASSIVVWGLAGTGELFF.

This chain joins TRBV7-8 and TRBJ1-4; no clear D. The germline V gene encodes CDR1 SGHVS and CDR2 FQNEAQ. Between the trimmed V and J ends, which lost 0 bases and 3 bases, there was a span of 8 bases. This CDR3 is built from 15 residues. The CDR3 DNA follows: TGTGCCAGCAGCTTAGCTATTCAGGCTAATGAAAAACTGTTTTTT. Its translation: CASSLAIQANEKLFF.

In its sample, this clone was seen a few times. The chain recombines TRBV7-2 with TRBJ2-7; TRBD1 matches at 9 bases. The CDR3 contains 15 residues. The V and J ends lost 5 bases and 7 bases, in that order; junction bases with no gene match: 12. Germline V gene data show CDR1 as SGHTA and CDR2 as FQGNSA. Here the CDR3 reads CASSPRTGDSREQYF. CDR3 DNA sequence: TGTGCCAGCAGCCCGCGGACAGGGGATTCTCGGGAGCAGTACTTC.

The CDR3, as DNA: TGTGCCAGCACCATGGACAGTTCGAACACCGGGGAGCTGTTTTTT. Encoded protein: CASTMDSSNTGELFF. The chain combines TRBV2 with TRBJ2-2, with D possibly matching TRBD1 (6 bases). The CDR3 is made up of 15 amino acids. V gave up 7 bases and J gave up 0 bases, with 12 bases separating them. CDR1 and CDR2 (germline): SNHLY, FYNNEI.

The chain joins TRBV5-4 to TRBJ1-6; D ambiguous. The V end was cut by 1 base, the J end by 1 base, with 6 bases between. In germline, CDR1 is SGHNT, CDR2 YYREEE (reference sequence). The CDR3 totals 15 residues. The CDR3: CASSLRGSYNSPLHF. The CDR3 region has the DNA TGTGCCAGCAGCTTGCGGGGTTCCTATAATTCACCCCTCCACTTT.

The chain uses TRBV4-1 and TRBJ2-7, with 9 bases that match TRBD2. Germline CDR1 reads MGHRA; CDR2 reads YSYEKL. The ends lost 0 bases at V and 1 base at J; junction bases unmatched: 4. The CDR3 has 16 residues. The CDR3 coding sequence is TGCGCCAGCAGCCAAGAGAAACTAGCGGGTTCCTACGAGCAGTACTTC. Its protein product is CASSQEKLAGSYEQYF.

The chain joins TRBV2 to TRBJ1-1, with 11 bases identical to TRBD1. CDR3 size: 17 residues. The germline gives CDR1 SNHLY, CDR2 FYNNEI. The V gene end was trimmed by 4 bases and the J gene end by 3 bases; junction bases not matched to a gene: 10. The CDR3, as DNA: TGTGCCAGCAGTGCCAGGGACAGGGGGTCCTTCTACACTGAAGCTTTCTTT. Amino acids: CASSARDRGSFYTEAFF.

CDR3 in DNA: TGTGCCAGCAGCTTGGATTGGGGTAGCGGGGGCCTAGTAGAGCAGTTCTTC. Translating gives CASSLDWGSGGLVEQFF. The V call is TRBV5-6, the J call TRBJ2-1; 9 nucleotides align to TRBD2. This CDR3 comprises 17 residues. V trimming: 0 bases; J trimming: 10 bases; junction bases outside the gene matches: 14. Germline V lookup: CDR1 SGHDT, CDR2 YYEEEE.

Turning to this clone: A junction end diverges from the germline sequence, so it may reflect a read error. The CDR3 coding sequence is TGTGCCAGCAGTCTCCAGGGTAACGATGGCTACACCTTC. It yields the protein CASSLQGNDGYTF. V is TRBV6-1 and J is TRBJ1-2; TRBD1 is a possible D gene (5 bases). CDR1 is MNHNS, CDR2 SASEGT, per germline. The CDR3 is made up of 13 amino acids.

J is TRBJ1-2 and V is TRBV30, with D maybe TRBD1 (5 bases). This CDR3 has 13 amino acids. CDR1 and CDR2 (germline): GTSNPN, SVGIG (reference sequence). The V and J ends lost 5 bases and 8 bases respectively, with 18 bases between them. CDR3 sequence (DNA): TGTGCCTGGGGAAATACTGGAGGGGCCGGCTACACCTTC. It specifies CAWGNTGGAGYTF.

The rearrangement joins TRBV7-9 to TRBJ2-5; 10 positions match TRBD1. CDR3 length: 14 amino acids. Germline V lookup: CDR1 SEHNR, CDR2 FQNEAQ (reference sequence). Losses at the gene ends were 5 bases for V and 3 bases for J; bases not matched to a gene: 3. The CDR3 DNA reads TGTGCCAGCAGCCTCGGGACAGGGGAAGAGACCCAGTACTTC. Its translation is CASSLGTGEETQYF.

The chain uses TRBV7-9 and TRBJ2-2, with 10 bases that match TRBD2. Germline values: CDR1 SEHNR, CDR2 FQNEAQ (reference sequence). CDR3 size: 17 residues. V shed 2 bases, J shed 3 bases, and the junction held 6 bases outside the gene matches. The CDR3: CASSLYTSGIHTGELFF. DNA of the CDR3: TGTGCCAGCAGCTTATATACTAGCGGGATACACACCGGGGAGCTGTTTTTT.